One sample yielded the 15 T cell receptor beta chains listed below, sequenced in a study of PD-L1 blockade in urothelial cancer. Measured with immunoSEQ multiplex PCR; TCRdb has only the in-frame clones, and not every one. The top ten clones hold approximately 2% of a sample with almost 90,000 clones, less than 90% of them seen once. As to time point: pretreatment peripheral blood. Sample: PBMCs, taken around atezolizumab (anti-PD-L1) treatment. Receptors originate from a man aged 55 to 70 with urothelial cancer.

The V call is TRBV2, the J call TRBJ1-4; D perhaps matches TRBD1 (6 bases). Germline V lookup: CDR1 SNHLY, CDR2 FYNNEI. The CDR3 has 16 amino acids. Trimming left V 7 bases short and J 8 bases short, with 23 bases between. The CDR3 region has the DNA TGTGCCAGCAATCGGGTACAGGGCGCGAAGGGGGAAAAACTGTTTTTT. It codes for CASNRVQGAKGEKLFF.

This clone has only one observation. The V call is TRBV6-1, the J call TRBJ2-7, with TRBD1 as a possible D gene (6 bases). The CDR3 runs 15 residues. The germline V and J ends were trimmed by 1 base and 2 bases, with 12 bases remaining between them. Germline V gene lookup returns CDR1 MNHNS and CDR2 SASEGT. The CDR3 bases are TGTGCCAGCAGTGAAGACAGGGTAAGAACCTACGAGCAGTACTTC. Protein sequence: CASSEDRVRTYEQYF.

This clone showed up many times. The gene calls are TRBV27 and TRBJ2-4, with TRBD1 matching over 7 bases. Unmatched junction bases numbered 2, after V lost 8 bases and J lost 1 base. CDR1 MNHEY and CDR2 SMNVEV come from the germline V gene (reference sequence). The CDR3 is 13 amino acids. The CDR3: CASGTAAKNIQYF. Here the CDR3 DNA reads TGTGCCAGCGGGACAGCGGCCAAAAACATTCAGTACTTC.

The CDR3 nucleotides are TGTGCTAGTGGTTTGGGCACAGGGGCATTTAATGAAAAACTGTTTTTT. Its translation is CASGLGTGAFNEKLFF. J is TRBJ1-4 and V is TRBV12-5; 7 bases are shared with TRBD1. Germline V gives CDR1 LGHNT, CDR2 FRNRAP. The CDR3 is 16 residues long. The ends lost 1 base at V and 4 bases at J; junction bases unmatched: 6. The full variable domain, its missing parts supplied by reference TRBV12-5 and TRBJ1-4, is DARVTQTPRHKVTEMGQEVTMRCQPILGHNTVFWYRQTMMQGLELLAYFRNRAPLDDSGMPKDRFSAEMPDATLATLKIQPSEPRDSAVYFCASGLGTGAFNEKLFFGSGTQLSVL.

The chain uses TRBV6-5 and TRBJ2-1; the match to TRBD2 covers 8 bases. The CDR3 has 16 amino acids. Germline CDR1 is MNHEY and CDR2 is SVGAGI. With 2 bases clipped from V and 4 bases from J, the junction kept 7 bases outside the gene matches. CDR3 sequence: CASSYPRAGGYNEQFF. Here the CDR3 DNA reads TGTGCCAGCAGTTACCCTCGGGCGGGGGGTTACAATGAGCAGTTCTTC.

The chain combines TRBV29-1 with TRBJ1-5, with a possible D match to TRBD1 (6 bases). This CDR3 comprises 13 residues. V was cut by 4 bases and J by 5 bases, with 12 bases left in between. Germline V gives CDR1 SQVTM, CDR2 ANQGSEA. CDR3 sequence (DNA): TGCAGCGTTGTGGCAGGGGCGGATCAGCCCCAGCATTTT. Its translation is CSVVAGADQPQHF.

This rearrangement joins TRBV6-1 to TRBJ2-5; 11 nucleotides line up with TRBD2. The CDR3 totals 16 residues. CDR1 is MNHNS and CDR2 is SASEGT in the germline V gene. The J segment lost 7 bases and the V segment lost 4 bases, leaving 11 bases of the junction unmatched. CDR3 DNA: TGTGCCAGCAGTGGAGATAGCGGGGGGGCCGGCGGGACCCAGTACTTC. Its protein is CASSGDSGGAGGTQYF.

The CDR3 here is CASSLKASGAEQFF. The CDR3 DNA reads as TGTGCCAGCAGTTTAAAGGCTAGCGGGGCCGAGCAGTTCTTC. The chain is built from TRBV27 and TRBJ2-1, with 9 positions matching TRBD2. The CDR3 is 14 amino acids. The trim removed 2 bases at V and 10 bases at J, leaving 6 bases unmatched. In germline, CDR1 is MNHEY, CDR2 SMNVEV (reference sequence).

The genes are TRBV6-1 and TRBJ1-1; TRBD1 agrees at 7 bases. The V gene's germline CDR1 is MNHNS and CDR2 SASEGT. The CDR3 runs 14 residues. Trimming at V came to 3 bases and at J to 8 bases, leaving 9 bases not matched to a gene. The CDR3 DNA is TGTGCCAGCAGTGAGACAGGGCTTAGGGCGGAAGCTTTCTTT. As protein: CASSETGLRAEAFF.

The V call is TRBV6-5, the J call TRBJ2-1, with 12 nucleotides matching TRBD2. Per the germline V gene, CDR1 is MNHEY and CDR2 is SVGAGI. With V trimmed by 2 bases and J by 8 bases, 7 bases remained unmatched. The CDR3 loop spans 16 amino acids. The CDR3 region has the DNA TGTGCCAGCAGTTACGGCGCTAGCGGGAGGGTTCATGAGCAGTTCTTC. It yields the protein CASSYGASGRVHEQFF.

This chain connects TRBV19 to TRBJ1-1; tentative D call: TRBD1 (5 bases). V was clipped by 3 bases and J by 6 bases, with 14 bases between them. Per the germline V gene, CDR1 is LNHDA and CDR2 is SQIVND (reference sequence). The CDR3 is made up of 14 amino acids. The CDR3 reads CASSIGQGNPEAFF. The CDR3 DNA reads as TGTGCCAGTAGTATCGGCCAGGGAAATCCTGAAGCTTTCTTT.

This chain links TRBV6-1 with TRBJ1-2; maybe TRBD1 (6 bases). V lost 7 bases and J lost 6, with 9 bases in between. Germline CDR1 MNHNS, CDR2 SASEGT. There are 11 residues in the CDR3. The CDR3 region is CASNQGHGYTF. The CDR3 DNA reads TGTGCCAGCAACCAGGGGCATGGCTACACCTTC.

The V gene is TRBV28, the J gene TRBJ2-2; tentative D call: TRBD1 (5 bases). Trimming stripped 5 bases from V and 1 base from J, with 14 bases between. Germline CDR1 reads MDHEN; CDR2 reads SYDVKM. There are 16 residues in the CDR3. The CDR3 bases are TGTGCCAGCAGTCAACTTCTTGGACAGAACACCGGGGAGCTGTTTTTT. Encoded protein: CASSQLLGQNTGELFF.

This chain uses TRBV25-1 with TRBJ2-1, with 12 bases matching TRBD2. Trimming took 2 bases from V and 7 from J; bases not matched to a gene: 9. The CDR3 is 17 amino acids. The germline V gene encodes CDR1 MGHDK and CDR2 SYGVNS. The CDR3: CASSEMMTSGGRNEQFF. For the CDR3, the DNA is TGTGCCAGCAGTGAAATGATGACTAGCGGGGGAAGGAATGAGCAGTTCTTC. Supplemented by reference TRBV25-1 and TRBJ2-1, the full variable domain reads EADIYQTPRYLVIGTGKKITLECSQTMGHDKMYWYQQDPGMELHLIHYSYGVNSTEKGDLSSESTVSRIRTEHFPLTLESARPSHTSQYLCASSEMMTSGGRNEQFFGPGTRLTVL.

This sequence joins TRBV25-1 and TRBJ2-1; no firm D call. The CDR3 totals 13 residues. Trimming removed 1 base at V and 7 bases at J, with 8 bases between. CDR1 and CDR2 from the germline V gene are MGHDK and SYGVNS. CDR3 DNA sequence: TGTGCCAGCAGTGAATCGTGGCAGAATGAGCAGTTCTTC. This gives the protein CASSESWQNEQFF. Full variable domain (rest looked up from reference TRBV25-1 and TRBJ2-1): EADIYQTPRYLVIGTGKKITLECSQTMGHDKMYWYQQDPGMELHLIHYSYGVNSTEKGDLSSESTVSRIRTEHFPLTLESARPSHTSQYLCASSESWQNEQFFGPGTRLTVL.